This TCR beta chain was identified during a study of control samples from healthy donors and cancer patients. Repertoires were generated with immunoSEQ multiplex PCR, while TCRdb's copy carries only in-frame clones and drops some. The table has 95,000 to 100,000 clones, roughly 86% seen once; the top ten hold 2% to 2.5%. This clone was seen a few times. The V end lost 3 bases, the J end lost 2 bases, and 13 bases lay between the germline ends. The CDR3 contains 15 residues. The germline CDR1 and CDR2 sequences are LGHDT and YNNKEL (reference sequence). This receptor was taken from a man in his 60s in good health. The source material was blood. The J gene is TRBJ2-5, the V gene TRBV3-1 (or the pseudogene TRBV3-2); D might be TRBD1 or TRBD2, each matching 5 bases. CDR3 DNA sequence: TGTGCCAGCAGCCAGGGGGTGACGAGACAAGAGACCCAGTACTTC. The encoded protein is CASSQGVTRQETQYF.